The source of this T cell receptor (beta chain) is a study of OX40 agonist ivuxolimab in advanced cancers. Study-level results: Low normalized T-cell clonal expansion was additionally recorded for some nonresponders. Within 6 weeks, CD4+ and CD8+ blood T cells expanded clonally at 0.1 to 3.0 mg/kg.

Repertoires were generated with immunoSEQ multiplex PCR, while TCRdb's copy carries only in-frame clones and drops some. The sample carries approximately 59,000 clones, around four fifths recorded once. There are 15 residues in the CDR3. In germline, CDR1 is LNHDA, CDR2 SQIVND (reference sequence). With 2 bases removed from V and 9 bases from J, the gap between germline ends came to 17 bases. Comment on this clone: What it binds is unknown.

Samples of blood were obtained at baseline, on cycle 4 day 1, and on cycle 7 day 1. This sample comprised CD4+ or CD8+ T cells sorted from blood, obtained in a trial of the OX40 agonist ivuxolimab. This receptor was identified in an adult with an advanced solid tumor such as melanoma, head and neck, liver or kidney cancer. The chain recombines TRBV19 with TRBJ2-1; D possibly matches TRBD1 or TRBD2 (6 bases each). The CDR3 coding sequence is TGTGCCAGTAGTATATCCGGGGGCCTACTTAGTGAGCAGTTCTTC. This gives the protein CASSISGGLLSEQFF.